Sequencing of this T cell receptor beta chain was carried out in a study of shared clonotypes between healthy human individuals. On the study more broadly: The composition of the donors was a couple of women and a few men aged 18 to 49. Per donor, CD8 memory used one plate, CD8 naive used two, CD4 memory used three and CD4 naive used three. General study findings and limits: Non-shared clonotypes had lower generation probabilities than clonotypes shared by all four sorted-subset donors. On the whole, naive subsets had larger estimated richness than memory subsets had.

TCRdb keeps only in-frame clones here, not all; method: immunoSEQ multiplex PCR. The sample holds about 1.1 million clones, approximately 75% seen once. Germline lookup yields CDR1 MDHEN and CDR2 SYDVKM. The CDR3 has 13 residues. V was clipped by 6 bases and J by 7 bases, with 13 bases between them. As regards this clone: The antigen is not known.

This TCR came from a man aged 18-30 years in good health. Some clones in this sample may be carry-over from other donors' samples. Source material: memory CD4+ T cells from PBMCs. Subset here: CD45RA-negative fraction. The chain carries TRBV28 and TRBJ2-1; either TRBD1 or TRBD2 may fit D (6 bases each). CDR3 sequence (DNA): TGTGCCAGCAGCGGGGGCAGGGGTAATGAGCAGTTCTTC. Translation gives CASSGGRGNEQFF.